Listed here are 8 T cell receptor beta chains from one sample, sequenced in a study of T cell responses to AZD1222 COVID-19 vaccine. Only in-frame clones appear in the TCRdb table, and some are missing; sequencing was by immunoSEQ multiplex PCR. The table lists about 190,000 clones, over 80% of them singletons. The sample consisted of peripheral blood, taken on day 0 of AZD1222 vaccination. The receptors stem from an adult in good health.

The gene calls are TRBV6-2 or TRBV6-3 and TRBJ1-6; 8 nucleotides match TRBD1. The ends lost 3 bases at V and 6 bases at J; junction bases unmatched: 7. CDR1 MNHEY and CDR2 SVGEGT come from the germline V gene. The CDR3 is 16 residues long. The CDR3 loop is CASSYRTGIRNSPLHF. The CDR3 DNA sequence: TGTGCCAGCAGTTATAGGACAGGGATTCGTAATTCACCCCTCCACTTT.

Here the CDR3 DNA reads TGTGCCAGCTCACCGCTCGCAGGGGGCGTACTCAATGAAAAACTGTTTTTT. Protein sequence: CASSPLAGGVLNEKLFF. The J gene is TRBJ1-4, the V gene TRBV18; 8 nucleotides match TRBD1. The CDR3 covers 17 residues. J was trimmed by 5 bases and V by 3 bases; bases with no gene match: 11. In germline, CDR1 is KGHSH, CDR2 LQKENI.

Comment on this clone: This sample also contains other DNA sequences that code for the same CDR3. The V gene is TRBV9, the J gene TRBJ2-1; a weak D match, TRBD2 (5 bases). The V gene's germline CDR1 is SGDLS and CDR2 YYNGEE. V lost 3 bases and J 2 bases, leaving 9 bases between the germline ends. CDR3 length equals 14 residues. The CDR3 DNA is TGTGCCAGCAGCGGATCCGGGGCCTACAATGAGCAGTTCTTC. Translating gives CASSGSGAYNEQFF.

The chain couples TRBV15 to TRBJ1-2, with D possibly matching TRBD1 (5 bases). Trimming cost V 0 bases and J 4 bases, with 9 bases left between them. Germline V gene data show CDR1 as LNHNV and CDR2 as YYDKDF (reference sequence). This CDR3 is 14 amino acids long. CDR3 loop: CATSREDTPYGYTF. DNA for the CDR3: TGTGCCACCAGCAGAGAGGACACTCCCTATGGCTACACCTTC.

This chain uses TRBV7-9 with TRBJ2-6; TRBD2 is a possible D gene (6 bases). V was trimmed by 5 bases and J by 3 bases, leaving 11 bases between them. CDR1 is SEHNR, CDR2 FQNEAQ, per germline (reference sequence). This CDR3 is 15 amino acids long. The CDR3 bases are TGTGCCAGCAGCCTTCAAGCGGGTGGGGCCAACGTCCTGACTTTC. Protein: CASSLQAGGANVLTF.

The V call is TRBV9, the J call TRBJ1-2; D is perhaps TRBD1 (5 bases). V dropped 0 bases and J dropped 8 bases, with 14 bases sitting between them. Germline CDR1 is SGDLS and CDR2 is YYNGEE. The CDR3 is 14 residues long. CDR3 in amino acids: CASSVGREGGGYTF. The DNA for the CDR3 is TGTGCCAGCAGCGTAGGCAGGGAGGGCGGCGGCTACACCTTC.

J is TRBJ2-3 and V is TRBV9, with 9 bases fitting TRBD1. Germline V gene lookup returns CDR1 SGDLS and CDR2 YYNGEE. There are 16 residues in the CDR3. V was pared by 0 bases and J by 5 bases, with 7 bases of the junction left unmatched. Written as DNA, the CDR3 is TGTGCCAGCAGCGTAGGGGGTAACAGGGGGCTAGATACGCAGTATTTT. It specifies CASSVGGNRGLDTQYF.

This clone occurred once. The genes are TRBV2 and TRBJ1-6, with D maybe TRBD1 (6 bases). The CDR3 sequence is 16 residues long. V lost 8 bases to trimming and J lost 2 bases, with 16 bases between them. Per germline, CDR1 SNHLY and CDR2 FYNNEI. In DNA, the CDR3 is TGTGCCAGCCTAAGACAGACAGGAGCCTATAATTCACCCCTCCACTTT. Its protein product is CASLRQTGAYNSPLHF. Supplemented by reference TRBV2 and TRBJ1-6, the full variable domain reads EPEVTQTPSHQVTQMGQEVILRCVPISNHLYFYWYRQILGQKVEFLVSFYNNEISEKSEIFDDQFSVERPDGSNFTLKIRSTKLEDSAMYFCASLRQTGAYNSPLHFGNGTRLTVT.